The clone carrying this TCR beta chain was seen more than once but under ten times. Its antigen remains unknown. The CDR3 length is 13 residues. Trimming took off 3 bases at V and 8 bases at J, with 13 bases between the two ends. From germline, CDR1 is MNHNS and CDR2 SASEGT. The sample comes from a study of a mutant IDH1 vaccine in newly diagnosed glioma. Libraries were prepared by immunoSEQ multiplex PCR; TCRdb keeps only in-frame clonotypes and omits some of them. This sample has some 33,000 clones, with around four fifths found just once. Time point reported: week 35, safety follow-up. Topical imiquimod was applied with each vaccine dose, which held 300 ug of mutant IDH1 20-mer peptide.

This chain links TRBV6-1 with TRBJ1-2, with a possible D match to TRBD1 (5 bases). Sequences were derived from PBMCs, sampled from a glioma patient whose treatment included an IDH1 peptide vaccine. The sequence came from a woman between 35 and 50 years old with glioma. CDR3 residues: CASSDSGTGGYTF. The DNA for the CDR3 is TGTGCCAGCAGTGACTCGGGGACGGGGGGCTACACCTTC.